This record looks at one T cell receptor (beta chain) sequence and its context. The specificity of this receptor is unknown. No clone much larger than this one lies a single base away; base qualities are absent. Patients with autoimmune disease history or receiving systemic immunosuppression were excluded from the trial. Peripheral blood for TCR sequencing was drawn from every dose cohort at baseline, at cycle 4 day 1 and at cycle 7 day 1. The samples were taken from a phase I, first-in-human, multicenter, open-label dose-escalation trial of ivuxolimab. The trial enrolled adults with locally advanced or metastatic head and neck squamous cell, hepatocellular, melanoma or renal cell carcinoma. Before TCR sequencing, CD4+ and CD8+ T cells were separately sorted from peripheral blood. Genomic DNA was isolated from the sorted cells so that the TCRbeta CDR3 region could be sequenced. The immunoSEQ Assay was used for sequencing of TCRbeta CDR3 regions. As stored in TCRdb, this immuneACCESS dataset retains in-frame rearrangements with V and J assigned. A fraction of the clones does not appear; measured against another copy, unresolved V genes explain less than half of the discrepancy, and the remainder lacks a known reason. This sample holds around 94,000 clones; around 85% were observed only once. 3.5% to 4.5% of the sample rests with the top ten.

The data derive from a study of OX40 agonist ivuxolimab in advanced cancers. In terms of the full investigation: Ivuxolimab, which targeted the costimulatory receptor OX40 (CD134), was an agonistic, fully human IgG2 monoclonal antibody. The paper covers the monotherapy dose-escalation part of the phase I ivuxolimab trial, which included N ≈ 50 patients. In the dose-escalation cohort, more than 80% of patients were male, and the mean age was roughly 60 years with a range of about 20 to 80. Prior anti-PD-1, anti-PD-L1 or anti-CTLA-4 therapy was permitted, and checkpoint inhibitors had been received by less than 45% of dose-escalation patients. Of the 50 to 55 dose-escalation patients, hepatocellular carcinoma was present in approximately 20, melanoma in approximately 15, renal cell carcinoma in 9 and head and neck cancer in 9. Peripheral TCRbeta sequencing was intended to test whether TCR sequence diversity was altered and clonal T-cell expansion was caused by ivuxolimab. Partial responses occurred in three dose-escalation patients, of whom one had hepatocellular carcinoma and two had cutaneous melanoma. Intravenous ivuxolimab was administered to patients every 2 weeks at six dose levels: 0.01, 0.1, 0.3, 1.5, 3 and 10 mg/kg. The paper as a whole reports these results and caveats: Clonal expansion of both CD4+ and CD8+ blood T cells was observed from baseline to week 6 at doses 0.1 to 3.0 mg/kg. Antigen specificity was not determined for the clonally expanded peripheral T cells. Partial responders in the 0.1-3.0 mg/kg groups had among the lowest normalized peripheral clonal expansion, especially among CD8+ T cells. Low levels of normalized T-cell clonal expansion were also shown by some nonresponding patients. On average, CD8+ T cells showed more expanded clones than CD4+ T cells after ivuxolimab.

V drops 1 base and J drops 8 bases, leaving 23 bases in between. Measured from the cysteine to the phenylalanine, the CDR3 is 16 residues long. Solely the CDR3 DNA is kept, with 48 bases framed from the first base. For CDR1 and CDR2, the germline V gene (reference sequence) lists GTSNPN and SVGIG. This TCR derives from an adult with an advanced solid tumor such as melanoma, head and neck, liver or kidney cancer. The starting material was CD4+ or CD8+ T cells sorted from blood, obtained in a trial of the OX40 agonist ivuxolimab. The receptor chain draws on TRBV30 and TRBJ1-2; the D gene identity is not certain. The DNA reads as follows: TGTGCCTGGAGTGCGTACCAAGAAGGAGGGAGAGAAGGCTACACCTTC. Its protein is CAWSAYQEGGREGYTF.